The 4 T cell receptor beta chains below were found in one sample sequenced in a study of shared clonotypes between healthy human individuals. Here immunoSEQ multiplex PCR was the method, and the copy in TCRdb shows in-frame clones only, minus some. The sample contains approximately 470,000 clones, about 72% of which appear only once. What was sequenced was PBMCs. The source of these receptors is a woman between 35 and 50 years old in good health. Some clones in this sample may be carry-over from other donors' samples.

This sequence joins TRBV30 and TRBJ2-7; no definite D call. The germline V and J ends were trimmed by 2 bases and 4 bases, with 15 bases remaining between them. The germline CDR1 and CDR2 sequences are GTSNPN and SVGIG (reference sequence). There are 14 residues in the CDR3. This CDR3 reads CAWSRSPSLYEQYF. DNA of the CDR3: TGTGCCTGGAGTAGAAGCCCCTCGCTTTACGAGCAGTACTTC.

This clone was found a few times. V is TRBV4-1 and J is TRBJ2-1; D is perhaps TRBD2 (5 bases). The CDR3 covers 15 residues. The germline V gene encodes CDR1 MGHRA and CDR2 YSYEKL. The ends were cut back, 6 bases at V and 4 bases at J, with 16 bases in the middle. In nucleotides, the CDR3 is TGCGCCAGCAGATTACAACTAGGGCCTTACAATGAGCAGTTCTTC. Amino acids: CASRLQLGPYNEQFF.

V usage is TRBV6-5 and J usage is TRBJ2-7; maybe TRBD1 (6 bases). CDR1 is MNHEY and CDR2 is SVGAGI in the germline V gene. This CDR3 contains 15 residues. V was cut by 10 bases and J by 0 bases, with 19 bases left in between. CDR3 region: CATTAGAVGSYEQYF. The DNA of the CDR3 is TGTGCCACAACGGCAGGGGCGGTTGGCTCCTACGAGCAGTACTTC.

This sequence joins TRBV27 and TRBJ2-2, with D perhaps TRBD2 (5 bases). V lost 6 bases and J lost 5, with 7 bases in between. This CDR3 region has 12 residues. Germline loops: CDR1 MNHEY, CDR2 SMNVEV (reference sequence). CDR3 DNA sequence: TGTGCCAGCAGAACGGGGACCGGGGAGCTGTTTTTT. Its translation is CASRTGTGELFF.